This paragraph covers one TCR beta chain sequence. This record comes from a study of blood T cell repertoires in COVID-19. On the study more broadly: Sites across the United States, Italy and Spain contributed samples from acute and convalescent COVID-19.

Original handling: The authors estimated nucleated cell counts from reference gene primer amplification. Measured with immunoSEQ multiplex PCR; TCRdb has only the in-frame clones, and not every one. V and J calls plus clone size are reproduced from that table; the DNA served to infer D and trimming. The top ten clones hold about 3.2% of a sample with approximately 140,000 clones, around four fifths of them seen once. This receptor was identified in a woman aged 35 to 49 with active or convalescent COVID-19. Sequencing was carried out using peripheral blood.

The CDR3 DNA follows: TGTGCCAGCTCACGGGAGACAGGGGCCAAGGGCAATGAGCAGTTCTTC. This codes for CASSRETGAKGNEQFF. The rearrangement joins TRBV18 to TRBJ2-1; 8 bases match TRBD1. CDR1 and CDR2 (germline): KGHSH, LQKENI. V was pared by 4 bases and J by 6 bases, with 11 bases of the junction left unmatched. The CDR3 has 16 amino acids. Together with reference TRBV18 and TRBJ2-1, the CDR3 gives the full variable domain: NAGVMQNPRHLVRRRGQEARLRCSPMKGHSHVYWYRQLPEEGLKFMVYLQKENIIDESGMPKERFSAEFPKEGPSILRIQQVVRGDSAAYFCASSRETGAKGNEQFFGPGTRLTVL.